A selection of T cell receptor beta chains follows, all from one sample in a study of T cells in Graves' hyperthyroidism and ophthalmopathy. In TCRdb, the multiplex PCR reads were re-called with MiXCR into one record per CDR3 protein. The sample lists around 340,000 distinct CDR3 sequences; approximately 13% were seen once. Sequencing was done on a sample of blood. These receptors were collected from a woman aged 25 to 39 with Graves' hyperthyroidism. Each CDR3 is given without its conserved first and last residue. A D gene is named only where the DNA matches it firmly.

TRBV2 NA ASRGDSGSGGEQF
TRBV28 NA ASLLGGSNYGYT
TRBV7-2 NA ASSPPGSNQPQH
TRBV29-1 NA SAAAGMSWEQY
TRBV29-1 TRBD2 SVEAGEWSTDTQY
TRBV7-6 NA ASSPWAAGNTIY
TRBV28 NA ASKEVAGTYEQY
TRBV6-2/TRBV6-3 NA ASLWTVPSNQPQH
TRBV29-1 NA SAFPKEQF
TRBV27 NA ASSLLNYGYT
TRBV20-1 NA SANTDSQETQY
TRBV28 NA ASSFPSGTSTDTQY
TRBV6-1 TRBD1 ASSKGPGQGLRNEQF
TRBV27 TRBD2 ASSPGLAGGQQF
TRBV18 NA ASSPPSVDEQF
TRBV27 TRBD2 ASSSGRVYNEQF
TRBV6-2/TRBV6-3 TRBD2 ASRKIAGADTQY
TRBV28 NA ASVGGSNTIY
TRBV12-3/TRBV12-4 NA ASSPPTAESYEQY
TRBV19 NA ASSWSRRDDGAGELF
TRBV11-2 NA ASSFDPIMRYEQY
TRBV7-9 TRBD1 ASSLSQGVNEQY
TRBV20-1 TRBD2 SASGSLAGHNEQF
TRBV20-1 TRBD1 SAGGDRMNTEAF
TRBV30 NA AWSVRGLHGYT
TRBV5-5 NA ASSLVRGGETEAF
TRBV29-1 NA SVEGPLNTEAF
TRBV24-1 NA ATSGGDTEAF
TRBV30 NA AWRVLNTEAF
TRBV29-1 NA SATEETQY
TRBV29-1 NA SVPPTSRNEQF
TRBV3-1 TRBD2 ASSHLLAGGPGELF
TRBV18 NA ASSLLVGGLNTEAF
TRBV11-2 TRBD2 ASSFAGVHEQY
TRBV28 TRBD1 ASKDRVNTGELF
TRBV4-1 NA ASSTPGDTQY
TRBV28 NA ASSFPTGRRFLEQY
TRBV7-9 NA ATIFGPGMGPDTQY
TRBV5-8 NA ASPWGASGTDTQY
TRBV29-1 NA SVENPGKGAF
TRBV6-1 NA ASIDLGERGYT
TRBV3-1 NA ASSLGMISYNEQF
TRBV28 NA ASSLWGQGQETQY
TRBV3-1 TRBD1 ASSHESGTGLY
TRBV11-2 NA ASSLDRAHLETQY
TRBV28 NA ASSVPTGRSYNEQF
TRBV29-1 NA SVDEKYEAF
TRBV12-3/TRBV12-4 TRBD1 ASSSGTGVVNTEAF
TRBV25-1 NA ASRGGVLNTEAF
TRBV2 NA ASRATGMDSPLH
TRBV11-1 NA ASSRSTSYEQY
TRBV5-1 TRBD1 ASTLTVIGTGGSEQY
TRBV12-3/TRBV12-4 TRBD2 ASSSAQTSRNEQF
TRBV6-1 NA ASSVRGASYNEQF
TRBV5-1 NA ASSLRQAGATDTQY